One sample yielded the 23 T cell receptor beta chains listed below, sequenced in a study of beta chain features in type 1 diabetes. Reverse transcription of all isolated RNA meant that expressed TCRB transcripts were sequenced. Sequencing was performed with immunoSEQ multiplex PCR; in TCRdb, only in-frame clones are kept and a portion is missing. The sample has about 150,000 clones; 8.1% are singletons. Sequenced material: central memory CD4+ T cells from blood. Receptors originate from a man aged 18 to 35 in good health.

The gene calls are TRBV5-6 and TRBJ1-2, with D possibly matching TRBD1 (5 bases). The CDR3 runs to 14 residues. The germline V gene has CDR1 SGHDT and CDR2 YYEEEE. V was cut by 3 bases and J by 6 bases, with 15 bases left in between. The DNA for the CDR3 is TGTGCCAGCAGCTCAGCGGGGGACGGTGATGGCTACACCTTC. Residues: CASSSAGDGDGYTF.

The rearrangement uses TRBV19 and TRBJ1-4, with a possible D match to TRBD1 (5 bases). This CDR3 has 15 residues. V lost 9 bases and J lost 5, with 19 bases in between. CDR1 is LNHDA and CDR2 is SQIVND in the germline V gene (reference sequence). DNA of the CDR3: TGTGCCAGCCTCACTACGGGCCGGGGGAATGAAAAACTGTTTTTT. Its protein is CASLTTGRGNEKLFF.

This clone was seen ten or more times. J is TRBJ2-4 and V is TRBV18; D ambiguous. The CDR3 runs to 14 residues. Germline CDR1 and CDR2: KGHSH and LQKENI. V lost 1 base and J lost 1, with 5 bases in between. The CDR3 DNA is TGTGCCAGCTCACCACGGGCTGCCAAAAACATTCAGTACTTC. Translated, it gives CASSPRAAKNIQYF.

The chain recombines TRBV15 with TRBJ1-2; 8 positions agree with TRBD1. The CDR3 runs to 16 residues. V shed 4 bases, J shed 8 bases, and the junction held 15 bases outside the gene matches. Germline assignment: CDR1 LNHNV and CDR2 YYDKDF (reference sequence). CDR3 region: CATSIRNPGGPGGYTF. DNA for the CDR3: TGTGCCACCAGCATAAGAAACCCAGGGGGCCCGGGCGGCTACACCTTC.

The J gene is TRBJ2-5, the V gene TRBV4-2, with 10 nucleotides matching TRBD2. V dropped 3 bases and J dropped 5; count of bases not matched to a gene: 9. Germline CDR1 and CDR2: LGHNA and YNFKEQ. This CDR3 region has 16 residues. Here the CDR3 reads CASSQNSGRASETQYF. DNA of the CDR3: TGTGCCAGCAGCCAGAACAGCGGGAGGGCCTCCGAGACCCAGTACTTC.

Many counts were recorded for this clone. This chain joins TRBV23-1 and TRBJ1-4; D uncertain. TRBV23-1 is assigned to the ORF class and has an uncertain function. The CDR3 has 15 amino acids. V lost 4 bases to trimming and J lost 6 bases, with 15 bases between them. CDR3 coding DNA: TGCGCCAGCAGTCTTCGACCGGTCGGGGATGAAAAACTGTTTTTT. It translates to CASSLRPVGDEKLFF.

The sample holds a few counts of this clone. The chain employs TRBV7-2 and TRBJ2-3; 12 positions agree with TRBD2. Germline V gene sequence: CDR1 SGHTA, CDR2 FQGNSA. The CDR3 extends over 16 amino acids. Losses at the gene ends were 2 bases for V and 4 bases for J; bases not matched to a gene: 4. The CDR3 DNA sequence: TGTGCCAGCAGCTTAACGGCTAGCGGGGGGGCAGATACGCAGTATTTT. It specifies CASSLTASGGADTQYF.

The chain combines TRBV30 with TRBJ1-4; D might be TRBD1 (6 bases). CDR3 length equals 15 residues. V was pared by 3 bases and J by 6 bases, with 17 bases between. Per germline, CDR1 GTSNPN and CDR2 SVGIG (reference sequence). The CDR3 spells CAWRFRPGADEKLFF. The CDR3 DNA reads TGTGCCTGGAGATTTCGTCCAGGGGCGGATGAAAAACTGTTTTTT.

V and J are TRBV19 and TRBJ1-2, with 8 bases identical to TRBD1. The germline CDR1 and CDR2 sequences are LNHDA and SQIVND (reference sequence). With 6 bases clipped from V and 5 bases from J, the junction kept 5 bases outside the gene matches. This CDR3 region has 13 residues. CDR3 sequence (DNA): TGTGCCAGTAGCCCGGACAGGGTTTATGGCTACACCTTC. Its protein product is CASSPDRVYGYTF.

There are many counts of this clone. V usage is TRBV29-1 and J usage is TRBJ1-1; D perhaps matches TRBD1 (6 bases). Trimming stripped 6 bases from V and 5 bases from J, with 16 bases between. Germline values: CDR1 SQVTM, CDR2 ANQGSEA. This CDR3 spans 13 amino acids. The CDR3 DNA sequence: TGCAGCGTGGGGGCAGGGGTTGGAACTGAAGCTTTCTTT. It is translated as CSVGAGVGTEAFF.

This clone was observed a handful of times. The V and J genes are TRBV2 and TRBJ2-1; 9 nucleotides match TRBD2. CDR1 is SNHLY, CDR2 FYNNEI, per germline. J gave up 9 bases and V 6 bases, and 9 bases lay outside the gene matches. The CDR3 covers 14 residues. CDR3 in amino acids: CASRTRAGGGEQFF. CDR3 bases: TGTGCCAGCAGAACACGAGCGGGAGGAGGTGAGCAGTTCTTC.

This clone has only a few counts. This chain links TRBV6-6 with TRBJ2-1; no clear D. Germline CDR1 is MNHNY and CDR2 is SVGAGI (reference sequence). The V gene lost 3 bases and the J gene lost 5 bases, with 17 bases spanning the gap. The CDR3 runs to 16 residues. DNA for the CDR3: TGTGCCAGCAGTTATCCGCCGACATCCGGCAACAATGAGCAGTTCTTC. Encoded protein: CASSYPPTSGNNEQFF.

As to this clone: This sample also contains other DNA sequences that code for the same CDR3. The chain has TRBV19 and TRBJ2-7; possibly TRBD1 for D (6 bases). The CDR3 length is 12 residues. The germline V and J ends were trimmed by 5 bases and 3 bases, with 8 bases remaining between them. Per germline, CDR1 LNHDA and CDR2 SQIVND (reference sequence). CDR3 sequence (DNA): TGTGCCAGTAGTGTGACAGGCTACGAGCAGTACTTC. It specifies CASSVTGYEQYF.

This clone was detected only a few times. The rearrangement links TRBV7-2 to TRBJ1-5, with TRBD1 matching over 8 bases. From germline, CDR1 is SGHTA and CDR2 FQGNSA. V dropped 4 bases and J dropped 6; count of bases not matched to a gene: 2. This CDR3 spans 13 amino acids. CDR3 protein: CASSYRGGQPQHF. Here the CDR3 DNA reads TGTGCCAGCAGCTACAGGGGGGGTCAGCCCCAGCATTTT.

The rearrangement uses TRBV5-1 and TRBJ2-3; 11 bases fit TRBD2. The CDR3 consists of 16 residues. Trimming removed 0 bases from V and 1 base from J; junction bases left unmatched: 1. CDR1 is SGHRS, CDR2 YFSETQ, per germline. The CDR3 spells CASSLVTSGGTDTQYF. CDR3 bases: TGCGCCAGCAGCTTGGTGACTAGCGGGGGCACAGATACGCAGTATTTT.

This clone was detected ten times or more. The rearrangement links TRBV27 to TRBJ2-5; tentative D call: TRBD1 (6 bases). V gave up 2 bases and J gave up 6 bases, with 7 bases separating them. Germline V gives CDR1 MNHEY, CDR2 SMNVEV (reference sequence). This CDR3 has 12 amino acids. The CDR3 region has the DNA TGTGCCAGCAGTTTAGACAGGAAGACCCAGTACTTC. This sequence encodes CASSLDRKTQYF.

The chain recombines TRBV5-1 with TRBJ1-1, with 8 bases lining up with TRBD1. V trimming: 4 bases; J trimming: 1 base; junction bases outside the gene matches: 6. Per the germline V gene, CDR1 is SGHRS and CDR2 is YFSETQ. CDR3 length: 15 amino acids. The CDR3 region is CASSLPTGANTEAFF. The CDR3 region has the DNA TGCGCCAGCAGCCTTCCGACAGGGGCGAACACTGAAGCTTTCTTT.

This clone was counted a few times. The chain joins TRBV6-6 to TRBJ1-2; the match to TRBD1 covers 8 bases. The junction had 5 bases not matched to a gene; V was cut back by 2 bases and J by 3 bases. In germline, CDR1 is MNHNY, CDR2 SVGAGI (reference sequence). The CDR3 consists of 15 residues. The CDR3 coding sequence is TGTGCCAGCAGTTACCCCCCGGGACAGGACTATGGCTACACCTTC. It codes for CASSYPPGQDYGYTF.

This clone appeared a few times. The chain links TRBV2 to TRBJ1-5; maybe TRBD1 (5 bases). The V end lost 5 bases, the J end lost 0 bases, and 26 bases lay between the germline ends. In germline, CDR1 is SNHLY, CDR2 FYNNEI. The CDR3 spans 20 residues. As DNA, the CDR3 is TGTGCCAGCAGTACCCCCTTCCGACAGACTGGGGCTTATAGCAATCAGCCCCAGCATTTT. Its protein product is CASSTPFRQTGAYSNQPQHF. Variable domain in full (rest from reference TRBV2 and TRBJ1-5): EPEVTQTPSHQVTQMGQEVILRCVPISNHLYFYWYRQILGQKVEFLVSFYNNEISEKSEIFDDQFSVERPDGSNFTLKIRSTKLEDSAMYFCASSTPFRQTGAYSNQPQHFGDGTRLSIL.

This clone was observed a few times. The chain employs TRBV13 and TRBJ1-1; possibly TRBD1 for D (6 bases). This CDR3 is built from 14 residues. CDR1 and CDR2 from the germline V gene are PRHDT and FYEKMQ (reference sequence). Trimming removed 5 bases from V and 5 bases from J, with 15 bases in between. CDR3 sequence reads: CASSGGGGVTEAFF. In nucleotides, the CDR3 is TGTGCCAGCAGCGGCGGGGGGGGCGTAACTGAAGCTTTCTTT. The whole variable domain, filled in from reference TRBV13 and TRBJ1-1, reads AAGVIQSPRHLIKEKRETATLKCYPIPRHDTVYWYQQGPGQDPQFLISFYEKMQSDKGSIPDRFSAQQFSDYHSELNMSSLELGDSALYFCASSGGGGVTEAFFGQGTRLTVV.

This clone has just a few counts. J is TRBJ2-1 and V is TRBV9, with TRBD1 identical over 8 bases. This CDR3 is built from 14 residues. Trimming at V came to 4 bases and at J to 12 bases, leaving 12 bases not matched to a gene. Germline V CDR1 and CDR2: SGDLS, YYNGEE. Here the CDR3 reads CASSPRPGGPSQFF. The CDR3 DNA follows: TGTGCCAGCAGCCCCAGACCAGGGGGCCCATCGCAGTTCTTC.

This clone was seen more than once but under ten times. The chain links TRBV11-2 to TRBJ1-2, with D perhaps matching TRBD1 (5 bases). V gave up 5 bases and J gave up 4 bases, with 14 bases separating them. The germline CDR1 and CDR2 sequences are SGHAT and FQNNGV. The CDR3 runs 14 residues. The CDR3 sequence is CASSRIDRSYGYTF. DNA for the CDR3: TGTGCCAGCAGCCGGATAGACAGAAGCTATGGCTACACCTTC.

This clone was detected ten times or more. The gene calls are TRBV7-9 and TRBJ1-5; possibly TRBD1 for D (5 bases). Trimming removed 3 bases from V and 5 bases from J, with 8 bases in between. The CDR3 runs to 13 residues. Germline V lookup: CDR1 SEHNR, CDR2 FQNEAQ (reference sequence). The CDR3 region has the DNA TGTGCCAGCAGCTTCAGGGAGGATCAGCCCCAGCATTTT. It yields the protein CASSFREDQPQHF.